Listed below are T cell receptor beta chains from one sample, sequenced in a study of T cells in Graves' hyperthyroidism and ophthalmopathy. TCRdb ran MiXCR on the multiplex PCR reads and lists one entry per CDR3 protein. The sample includes about 360,000 distinct CDR3 sequences, 13% of them seen just once. Source material: blood. The origin of the receptors is a man under 40 with Graves' hyperthyroidism that later progressed to Graves' ophthalmopathy. Each CDR3 is given with its conserved first and last residue. Each record gives: V gene, J gene, D gene, CDR3 protein. The D gene is left open where the match is weak.

TRBV5-1	TRBJ1-1	NA	CASSLRGTNTEAFF
TRBV6-1	TRBJ2-5	NA	CASSHGREETQYF
TRBV11-2	TRBJ1-2	TRBD1	CASSLTGVDGYTF
TRBV30	TRBJ2-3	TRBD1	CAWSVLHRGSTQYF
TRBV20-1	TRBJ2-5	NA	CSASSDQETQYF
TRBV30	TRBJ1-5	NA	CAWRPRSRVLNQPQHF
TRBV24-1	TRBJ1-2	TRBD1	CATLDRGGGYTF
TRBV4-1	TRBJ2-7	NA	CASSQDPPGHGSYEQYF
TRBV18	TRBJ2-7	NA	CASSPDIRGSYEQYF
TRBV2	TRBJ1-4	NA	CASRWTQANEKLFF
TRBV5-1	TRBJ2-3	TRBD2	CASSLAPRGGGTDTQYF
TRBV4-1	TRBJ2-1	NA	CASSQDGTYNEQFF
TRBV28	TRBJ2-7	NA	CASGLTEVLYEQYF
TRBV6-1	TRBJ1-1	NA	CASSETGNTEAFF
TRBV30	TRBJ2-7	TRBD1	CAWSEIGTGEAYEQYF
TRBV7-2	TRBJ2-7	NA	CASSFGGPGHEQYF
TRBV4-1	TRBJ1-1	NA	CASSQDLRRGTEAFF
TRBV20-1	TRBJ2-7	NA	CSARFGGNSYEQYF
TRBV2	TRBJ1-3	NA	CASSVEGAGNTIYF
TRBV4-1	TRBJ1-5	NA	CASSQDGGLGNQPQHF
TRBV30	TRBJ2-3	NA	CAWLTGSSDTQYF
TRBV6-1	TRBJ2-3	TRBD1	CASSKQGVGDTQYF
TRBV5-1	TRBJ2-7	TRBD1	CASSPNRGSYEQYF
TRBV7-9	TRBJ2-1	NA	CASSPSEGSSYNEQFF
TRBV19	TRBJ2-5	NA	CASSIQAASWQETQYF
TRBV20-1	TRBJ2-7	NA	CSARVRVSSEQYF
TRBV18	TRBJ1-2	NA	CASSPRQDPGGYTF
TRBV11-2	TRBJ2-5	NA	CASSLGPPGRGLGETQYF
TRBV3-1	TRBJ2-5	NA	CASSRGGSFQETQYF
TRBV19	TRBJ2-5	TRBD2	CASRTSGTNRQETQYF
TRBV20-1	TRBJ2-3	TRBD1	CSAPDREGGPDTQYF
TRBV2	TRBJ2-3	TRBD2	CASSEVAGSTDTQYF
TRBV6-5	TRBJ2-1	TRBD2	CASSYSSNGGNEQFF
TRBV29-1	TRBJ1-1	NA	CSVGFRAEAFF
TRBV7-6	TRBJ2-1	NA	CASSLEPSVYEQFF
TRBV7-8	TRBJ2-7	NA	CASTTRYEQYF
TRBV25-1	TRBJ1-1	NA	CAGQGRNTEAFF
TRBV5-1	TRBJ2-3	TRBD2	CASASGGTDTQYF
TRBV7-6	TRBJ2-7	TRBD1	CASSLGPGQGSHEQYF
TRBV5-1	TRBJ1-1	NA	CASSPGQTHLNTEAFF
TRBV28	TRBJ2-3	NA	CASRGGGSTDTQYF
TRBV28	TRBJ1-1	NA	CASSGRGGRAFF
TRBV12-3/TRBV12-4	TRBJ1-3	NA	CASSLLRVNSGNTIYF
TRBV20-1	TRBJ2-3	NA	CSAGADTQYF
TRBV10-3	TRBJ1-1	NA	CAISAPNTEAFF
TRBV7-9	TRBJ2-1	NA	CASSLRPGRKGNEQFF
TRBV6-5	TRBJ2-3	TRBD2	CASSWTSGGAAYYTDTQYF
TRBV18	TRBJ1-4	NA	CASSPGASEKLFF
TRBV24-1	TRBJ1-5	NA	CATSDAGTGYSNQPQHF
TRBV7-9	TRBJ2-3	NA	CASSLGVGQGTDTQYF
TRBV20-1	TRBJ2-3	TRBD2	CSAPLAGGSDTQYF
TRBV7-2	TRBJ1-1	NA	CASSLWPVNTEAFF
TRBV4-1	TRBJ2-1	TRBD1	CASSWTGVYNEQFF